The rows below give T cell receptor beta chains drawn from one sample of a study of cytomegalovirus exposure and HLA in healthy donors. Clones were read by immunoSEQ multiplex PCR, and TCRdb kept only the in-frame ones, dropping some. The repertoire table contains 140,000 to 150,000 clones. Sequencing input: PBMCs. The receptors shown here come from a woman in her 50s in good health and CMV-seronegative. Both conserved end residues are part of each CDR3. The D gene is left open where the match is weak.

J gene: TRBJ2-5
D gene: -
V gene: TRBV29-1
CDR3 protein: CSVELARETQYF
CDR3 DNA: TGCAGCGTTGAACTAGCCCGTGAGACCCAGTACTTC

J gene: TRBJ1-1
D gene: -
V gene: TRBV28
CDR3 protein: CASRRDGDTEAFF
CDR3 DNA: TGTGCCAGCAGGAGGGATGGTGACACTGAAGCTTTCTTT

J gene: TRBJ2-7
D gene: -
V gene: TRBV11-3
CDR3 protein: CASSTQGGEQYF
CDR3 DNA: TGTGCCAGCAGCACCCAGGGAGGCGAGCAGTACTTC

J gene: TRBJ2-7
D gene: -
V gene: TRBV2
CDR3 protein: CAILQGNEYEQYF
CDR3 DNA: TGTGCCATCCTCCAGGGGAATGAGTACGAGCAGTACTTC

J gene: TRBJ1-4
D gene: -
V gene: TRBV7-9
CDR3 protein: CASRETFGNEKLFF
CDR3 DNA: TGTGCCAGCAGAGAAACCTTCGGGAATGAAAAACTGTTTTTT

J gene: TRBJ2-1
D gene: TRBD2
V gene: TRBV28
CDR3 protein: CASSSSGRAEYNEQFF
CDR3 DNA: TGTGCCAGCAGTAGTAGCGGGAGGGCCGAGTACAATGAGCAGTTCTTC

J gene: TRBJ1-5
D gene: -
V gene: TRBV7-2
CDR3 protein: CASSLVAAVSNQPQHF
CDR3 DNA: TGTGCCAGCAGCTTAGTTGCGGCAGTTAGCAATCAGCCCCAGCATTTT

J gene: TRBJ2-3
D gene: TRBD2
V gene: TRBV5-4
CDR3 protein: CASSLELADTQYF
CDR3 DNA: TGTGCCAGCAGCTTGGAACTAGCGGATACGCAGTATTTT

J gene: TRBJ2-3
D gene: -
V gene: TRBV11-3
CDR3 protein: CASSLDTGSTDTQYF
CDR3 DNA: TGTGCCAGCAGCTTAGATACCGGGAGCACAGATACGCAGTATTTT

J gene: TRBJ1-5
D gene: -
V gene: TRBV5-1
CDR3 protein: CASSIPGGPQHF
CDR3 DNA: TGCGCCAGCAGCATCCCAGGAGGGCCCCAGCATTTT

J gene: TRBJ1-2
D gene: -
V gene: TRBV5-1
CDR3 protein: CASSLLRGSGYGYIF
CDR3 DNA: TGCGCCAGCAGCTTGCTTCGGGGTAGTGGCTATGGCTACATCTTC

J gene: TRBJ2-1
D gene: -
V gene: TRBV7-8
CDR3 protein: CASSLLGEYNEQFF
CDR3 DNA: TGTGCCAGCAGCCTCCTTGGAGAGTACAATGAGCAGTTCTTC

J gene: TRBJ2-5
D gene: -
V gene: TRBV18
CDR3 protein: CASSSGEQETQYF
CDR3 DNA: TGTGCCAGCTCGTCAGGGGAACAAGAGACCCAGTACTTC

J gene: TRBJ2-7
D gene: TRBD1
V gene: TRBV5-5
CDR3 protein: CASSSTGTGVNEQYF
CDR3 DNA: TGTGCCAGCAGCTCGACCGGGACAGGGGTGAACGAGCAGTACTTC

J gene: TRBJ2-7
D gene: TRBD1
V gene: TRBV28
CDR3 protein: CASRQPGQGSYEQYF
CDR3 DNA: TGTGCCAGCAGGCAGCCGGGACAGGGGTCCTACGAGCAGTACTTC

J gene: TRBJ2-1
D gene: TRBD1
V gene: TRBV4-1
CDR3 protein: CASSQGYRGRLDEQFF
CDR3 DNA: TGCGCCAGCAGCCAAGGGTACAGGGGGCGCCTCGATGAGCAGTTCTTC

J gene: TRBJ2-7
D gene: TRBD1
V gene: TRBV5-1
CDR3 protein: CASSTGQGAGDEQYF
CDR3 DNA: TGCGCCAGCAGCACCGGACAGGGGGCGGGGGACGAGCAGTACTTC

J gene: TRBJ1-1
D gene: -
V gene: TRBV6-4
CDR3 protein: CASVGGVTEAFF
CDR3 DNA: TGTGCCAGCGTGGGGGGGGTCACTGAAGCTTTCTTT

J gene: TRBJ2-4
D gene: TRBD1
V gene: TRBV4-2
CDR3 protein: CASSQAGTGQVTGAKNIQYF
CDR3 DNA: TGTGCCAGCAGCCAAGCCGGGACAGGGCAAGTTACAGGAGCCAAAAACATTCAGTACTTC

J gene: TRBJ2-5
D gene: -
V gene: TRBV5-1
CDR3 protein: CASSLGSYGETQYF
CDR3 DNA: TGCGCCAGCAGCTTGGGGAGCTACGGAGAGACCCAGTACTTC

J gene: TRBJ2-3
D gene: TRBD2
V gene: TRBV6-1
CDR3 protein: CASSEMVGGGRADTQYF
CDR3 DNA: TGTGCCAGCAGTGAAATGGTCGGGGGGGGCCGCGCAGATACGCAGTATTTT

J gene: TRBJ2-7
D gene: TRBD2
V gene: TRBV5-1
CDR3 protein: CASSLGPMAGDAYEQYF
CDR3 DNA: TGCGCCAGCAGCTTGGGCCCAATGGCGGGAGACGCCTACGAGCAGTACTTC

J gene: TRBJ2-2
D gene: TRBD2
V gene: TRBV7-3
CDR3 protein: CASSLTGLAMDGELFF
CDR3 DNA: TGTGCCAGCAGCTTAACGGGACTAGCGATGGACGGGGAGCTGTTTTTT

J gene: TRBJ2-7
D gene: -
V gene: TRBV5-1
CDR3 protein: CASSPAVIVSYEQYF
CDR3 DNA: TGCGCCAGCAGCCCTGCAGTGATCGTCTCCTACGAGCAGTACTTC

J gene: TRBJ2-1
D gene: TRBD2
V gene: TRBV18
CDR3 protein: CASSHGTSGMNEQFF
CDR3 DNA: TGTGCCAGCTCACACGGGACTAGCGGAATGAATGAGCAGTTCTTC

J gene: TRBJ1-4
D gene: -
V gene: TRBV18
CDR3 protein: CASSPGAGANEKLFF
CDR3 DNA: TGTGCCAGCTCACCGGGGGCAGGAGCTAATGAAAAACTGTTTTTT

J gene: TRBJ2-7
D gene: -
V gene: TRBV2
CDR3 protein: CASWAAQEQYF
CDR3 DNA: TGTGCCAGCTGGGCCGCCCAGGAGCAGTACTTC

J gene: TRBJ2-5
D gene: TRBD2
V gene: TRBV15
CDR3 protein: CATSIGGEGETQYF
CDR3 DNA: TGTGCCACTTCTATCGGGGGGGAGGGAGAGACCCAGTACTTC

J gene: TRBJ1-5
D gene: -
V gene: TRBV30
CDR3 protein: CAWSVSREIGPQHF
CDR3 DNA: TGTGCCTGGAGTGTTAGCCGCGAAATCGGGCCCCAGCATTTT

J gene: TRBJ2-1
D gene: TRBD1
V gene: TRBV4-1
CDR3 protein: CASRKGASYNEQFF
CDR3 DNA: TGCGCCAGCAGGAAGGGGGCCTCCTACAATGAGCAGTTCTTC

J gene: TRBJ2-2
D gene: TRBD2
V gene: TRBV19
CDR3 protein: CASEGLAGGGTGELFF
CDR3 DNA: TGTGCCAGTGAGGGACTAGCGGGAGGCGGAACCGGGGAGCTGTTTTTT

J gene: TRBJ2-2
D gene: -
V gene: TRBV25-1
CDR3 protein: CASRNKAGTGELFF
CDR3 DNA: TGTGCCAGCAGGAATAAGGCAGGCACCGGGGAGCTGTTTTTT